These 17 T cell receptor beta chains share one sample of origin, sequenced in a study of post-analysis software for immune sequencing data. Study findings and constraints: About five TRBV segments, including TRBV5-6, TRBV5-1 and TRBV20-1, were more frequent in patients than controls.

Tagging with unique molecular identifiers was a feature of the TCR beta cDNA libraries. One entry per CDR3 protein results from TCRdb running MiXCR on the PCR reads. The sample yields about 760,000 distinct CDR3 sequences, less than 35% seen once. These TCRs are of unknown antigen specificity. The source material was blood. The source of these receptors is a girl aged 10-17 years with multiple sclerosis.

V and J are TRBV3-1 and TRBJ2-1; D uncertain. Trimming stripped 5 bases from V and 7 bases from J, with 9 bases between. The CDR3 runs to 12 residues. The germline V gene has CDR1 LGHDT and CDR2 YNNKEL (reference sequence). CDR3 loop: CASSYLMNEQFF. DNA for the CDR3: TGTGCCAGCAGCTATCTTATGAATGAGCAGTTCTTC.

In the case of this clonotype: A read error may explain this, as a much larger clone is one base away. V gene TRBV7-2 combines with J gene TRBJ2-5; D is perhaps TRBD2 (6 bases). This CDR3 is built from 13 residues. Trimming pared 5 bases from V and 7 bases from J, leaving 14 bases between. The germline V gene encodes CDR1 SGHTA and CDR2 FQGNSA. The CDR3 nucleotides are TGTGCCAGCAGCCTAAGCGGGTGGGGGACCCAGTACTTC. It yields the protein CASSLSGWGTQYF. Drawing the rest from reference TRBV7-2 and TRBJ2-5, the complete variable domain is GAGVSQSPSNKVTEKGKDVELRCDPISGHTALYWYRQSLGQGLEFLIYFQGNSAPDKSGLPSDRFSAERTGGSVSTLTIQRTQQEDSAVYLCASSLSGWGTQYFGPGTRLLVL.

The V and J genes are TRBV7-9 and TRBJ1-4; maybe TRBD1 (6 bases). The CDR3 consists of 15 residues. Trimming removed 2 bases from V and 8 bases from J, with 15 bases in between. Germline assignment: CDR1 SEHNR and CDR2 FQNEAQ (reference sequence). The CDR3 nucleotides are TGTGCCAGCAGCTTAATAATCGGGGGCAGCGAAAAACTGTTTTTT. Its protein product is CASSLIIGGSEKLFF.

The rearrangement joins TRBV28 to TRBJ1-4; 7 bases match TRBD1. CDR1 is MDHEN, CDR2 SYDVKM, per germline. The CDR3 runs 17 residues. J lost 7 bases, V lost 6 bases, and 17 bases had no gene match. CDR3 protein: CASRWIGTEGGVEKLFF. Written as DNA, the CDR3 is TGTGCCAGCAGGTGGATCGGGACAGAGGGGGGTGTTGAAAAACTGTTTTTT. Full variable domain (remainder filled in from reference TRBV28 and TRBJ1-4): DVKVTQSSRYLVKRTGEKVFLECVQDMDHENMFWYRQDPGLGLRLIYFSYDVKMKEKGDIPEGYSVSREKKERFSLILESASTNQTSMYLCASRWIGTEGGVEKLFFGSGTQLSVL.

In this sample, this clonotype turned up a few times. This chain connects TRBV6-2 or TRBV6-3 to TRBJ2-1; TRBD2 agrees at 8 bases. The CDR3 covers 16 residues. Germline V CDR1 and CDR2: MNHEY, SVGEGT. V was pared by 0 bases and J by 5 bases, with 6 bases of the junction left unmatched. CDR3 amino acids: CASSYSLLAGNNEQFF. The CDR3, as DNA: TGTGCCAGCAGTTACTCACTCCTAGCGGGCAACAATGAGCAGTTCTTC.

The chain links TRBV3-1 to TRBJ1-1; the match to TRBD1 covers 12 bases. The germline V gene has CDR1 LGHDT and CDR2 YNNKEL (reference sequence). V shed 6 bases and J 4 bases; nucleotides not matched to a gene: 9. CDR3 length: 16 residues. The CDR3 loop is CASSPGTGGSGTEAFF. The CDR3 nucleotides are TGTGCCAGCAGTCCCGGGACAGGGGGCTCGGGCACTGAAGCTTTCTTT.

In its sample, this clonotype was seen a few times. The CDR3 spells CASSPRPHPSEQFF. The CDR3 region has the DNA TGTGCCAGCAGCCCCCGTCCCCACCCCAGTGAGCAGTTCTTC. J is TRBJ2-1 and V is TRBV7-9; D remains ambiguous. The CDR3 sequence is 14 residues long. V lost 5 bases, J lost 9 bases, and 17 bases lay in between. CDR1 is SEHNR and CDR2 is FQNEAQ in the germline V gene (reference sequence).

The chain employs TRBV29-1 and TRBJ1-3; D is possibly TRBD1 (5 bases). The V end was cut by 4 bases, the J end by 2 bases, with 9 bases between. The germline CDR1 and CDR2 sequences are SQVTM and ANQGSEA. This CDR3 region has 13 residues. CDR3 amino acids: CSVASGAGNTIYF. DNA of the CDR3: TGCAGCGTTGCTTCGGGGGCTGGAAACACCATATATTTT.

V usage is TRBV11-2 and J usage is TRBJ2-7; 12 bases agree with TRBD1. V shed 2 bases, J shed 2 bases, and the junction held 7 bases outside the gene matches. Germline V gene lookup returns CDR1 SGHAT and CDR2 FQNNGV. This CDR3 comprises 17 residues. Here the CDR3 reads CASSLWGQGASAYEQYF. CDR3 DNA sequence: TGTGCCAGCAGCTTATGGGGACAGGGGGCTAGTGCCTACGAGCAGTACTTC. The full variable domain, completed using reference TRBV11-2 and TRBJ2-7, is EAGVAQSPRYKIIEKRQSVAFWCNPISGHATLYWYQQILGQGPKLLIQFQNNGVVDDSQLPKDRFSAERLKGVDSTLKIQPAKLEDSAVYLCASSLWGQGASAYEQYFGPGTRLTVT.

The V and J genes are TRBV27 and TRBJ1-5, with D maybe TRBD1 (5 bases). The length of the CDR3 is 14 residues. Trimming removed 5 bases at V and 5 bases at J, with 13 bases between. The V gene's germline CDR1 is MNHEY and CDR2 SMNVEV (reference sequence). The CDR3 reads CASSRGGVHQPQHF. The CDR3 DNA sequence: TGTGCCAGCAGTCGCGGGGGGGTGCATCAGCCCCAGCATTTT.

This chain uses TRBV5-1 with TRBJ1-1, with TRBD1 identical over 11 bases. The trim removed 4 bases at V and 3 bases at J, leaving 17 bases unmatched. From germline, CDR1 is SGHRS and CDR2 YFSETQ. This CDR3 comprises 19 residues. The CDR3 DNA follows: TGCGCCAGCAGCCCGGACAGGGGGCAAAGGTTCGTTAGCGACACTGAAGCTTTCTTT. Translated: CASSPDRGQRFVSDTEAFF. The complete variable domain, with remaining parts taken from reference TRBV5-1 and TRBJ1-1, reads KAGVTQTPRYLIKTRGQQVTLSCSPISGHRSVSWYQQTPGQGLQFLFEYFSETQRNKGNFPGRFSGRQFSNSRSEMNVSTLELGDSALYLCASSPDRGQRFVSDTEAFFGQGTRLTVV.

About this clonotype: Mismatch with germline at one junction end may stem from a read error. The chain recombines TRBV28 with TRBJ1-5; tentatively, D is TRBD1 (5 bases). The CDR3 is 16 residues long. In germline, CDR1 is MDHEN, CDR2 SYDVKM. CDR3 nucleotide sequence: TGTGCCAGCAGTTCATATATAGGGGCGATCAATCAGCCCCGGCATTTT. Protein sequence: CASSSYIGAINQPRHF.

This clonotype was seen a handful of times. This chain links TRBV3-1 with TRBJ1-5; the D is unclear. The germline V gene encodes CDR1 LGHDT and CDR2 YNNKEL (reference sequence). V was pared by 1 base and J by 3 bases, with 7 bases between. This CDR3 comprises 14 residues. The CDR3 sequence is CASSQGLSNQPQHF. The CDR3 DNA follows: TGTGCCAGCAGCCAAGGGCTTTCCAATCAGCCCCAGCATTTT. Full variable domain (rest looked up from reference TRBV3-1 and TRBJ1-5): DTAVSQTPKYLVTQMGNDKSIKCEQNLGHDTMYWYKQDSKKFLKIMFSYNNKELIINETVPNRFSPKSPDKAHLNLHINSLELGDSAVYFCASSQGLSNQPQHFGDGTRLSIL.

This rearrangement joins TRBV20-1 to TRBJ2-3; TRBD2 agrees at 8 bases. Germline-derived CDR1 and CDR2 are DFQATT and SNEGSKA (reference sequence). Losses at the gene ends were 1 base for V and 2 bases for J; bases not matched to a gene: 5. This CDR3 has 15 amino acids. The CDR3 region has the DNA TGCAGTGCTAGAGGGACTAGCCGTTACACAGATACGCAGTATTTT. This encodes CSARGTSRYTDTQYF.

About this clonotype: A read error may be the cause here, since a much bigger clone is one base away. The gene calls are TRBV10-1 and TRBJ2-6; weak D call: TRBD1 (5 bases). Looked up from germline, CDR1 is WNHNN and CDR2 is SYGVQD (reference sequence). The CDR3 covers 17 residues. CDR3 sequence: CASSESGLGSGANALTF. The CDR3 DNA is TGCGCCAGCAGTGAGTCGGGGCTTGGCTCTGGGGCCAACGCCCTGACTTTC.

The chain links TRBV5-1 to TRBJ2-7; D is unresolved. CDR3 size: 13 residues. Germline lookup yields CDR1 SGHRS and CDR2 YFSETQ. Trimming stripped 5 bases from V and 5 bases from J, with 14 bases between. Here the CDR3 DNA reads TGCGCCAGCAGAGACGGCTTTTCCCACGAGCAGTACTTC. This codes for CASRDGFSHEQYF.

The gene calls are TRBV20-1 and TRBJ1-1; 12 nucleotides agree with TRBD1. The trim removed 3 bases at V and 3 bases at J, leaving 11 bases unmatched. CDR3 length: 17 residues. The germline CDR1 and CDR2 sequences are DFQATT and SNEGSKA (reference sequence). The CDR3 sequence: CSASPGGQGALDTEAFF. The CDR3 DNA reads TGCAGTGCTAGCCCGGGGGGACAGGGGGCGTTGGACACTGAAGCTTTCTTT.